Below, 21 T cell receptor beta chains from the same sample are listed, as sequenced in a study of T cell responses to AZD1222 COVID-19 vaccine. Generated by immunoSEQ multiplex PCR, the TCRdb table keeps only in-frame clones and is missing some. The table includes some 110,000 clones, around nine tenths detected once. The input for sequencing was peripheral blood, taken on day 0 of AZD1222 vaccination. Receptors originate from an adult in good health.

The V call is TRBV3-1 (or the pseudogene TRBV3-2), the J call TRBJ1-1; TRBD1 might be the D (5 bases). The V end lost 2 bases, the J end lost 4 bases, and 8 bases lay between the germline ends. The germline gives CDR1 LGHDT, CDR2 YNNKEL (reference sequence). This CDR3 has 13 residues. The CDR3 region is CASSQQGVTEAFF. The DNA of the CDR3 is TGTGCCAGCAGCCAACAGGGAGTCACTGAAGCTTTCTTT.

V gene TRBV3-1 (or the pseudogene TRBV3-2) combines with J gene TRBJ1-3, with 8 positions matching TRBD1. The CDR3 covers 18 residues. Trimming removed 3 bases from V and 0 bases from J; junction bases left unmatched: 10. Germline V gene lookup returns CDR1 LGHDT and CDR2 YNNKEL (reference sequence). DNA of the CDR3: TGTGCCAGCAGCCAGACCGGACAGGGCCTATACTCTGGAAACACCATATATTTT. Protein product: CASSQTGQGLYSGNTIYF.

This chain links TRBV9 with TRBJ2-6, with 7 bases aligning to TRBD1. The germline CDR1 and CDR2 sequences are SGDLS and YYNGEE. The CDR3 totals 17 residues. Losses at the gene ends were 4 bases for V and 0 bases for J; bases not matched to a gene: 7. Here the CDR3 reads CASSQRTGTSGANVLTF. Here the CDR3 DNA reads TGTGCCAGCAGCCAACGGACAGGAACCTCTGGGGCCAACGTCCTGACTTTC.

This rearrangement joins TRBV2 to TRBJ1-2; D is unresolved. The V end lost 4 bases, the J end lost 5 bases, and 8 bases lay between the germline ends. The V gene's germline CDR1 is SNHLY and CDR2 FYNNEI. The CDR3 is made up of 12 amino acids. CDR3 residues: CASSVSEYGYTF. The CDR3 DNA reads TGTGCCAGCAGTGTGTCGGAATATGGCTACACCTTC.

CDR3 region: CASSLGGPGAVGNTIYF. CDR3 nucleotides: TGTGCCAGCAGCTTAGGTGGCCCGGGGGCGGTGGGAAACACCATATATTTT. V usage is TRBV7-2 and J usage is TRBJ1-3; TRBD1 might be the D (6 bases). Germline values: CDR1 SGHTA, CDR2 FQGNSA. CDR3 length: 17 amino acids. V lost 1 base and J lost 4, with 17 bases in between.

The chain couples TRBV18 to TRBJ1-3; TRBD1 is a possible D gene (5 bases). The V gene's germline CDR1 is KGHSH and CDR2 LQKENI. CDR3 length: 16 amino acids. The germline V and J ends were trimmed by 5 bases and 0 bases, with 14 bases remaining between them. CDR3 residues: CASSTTDLGSGNTIYF. DNA of the CDR3: TGTGCCAGCTCAACGACAGATCTAGGCTCTGGAAACACCATATATTTT.

This clone was detected once. CDR3 coding DNA: TGTGCCAGCAGGCAACGGGGGGGCACAGATACGCAGTATTTT. Protein: CASRQRGGTDTQYF. The rearrangement links TRBV3-1 (or the pseudogene TRBV3-2) to TRBJ2-3; 7 positions match TRBD2. Losses at the gene ends were 6 bases for V and 1 base for J; bases not matched to a gene: 4. CDR3 size: 14 residues. Germline V gives CDR1 LGHDT, CDR2 YNNKEL (reference sequence).

This chain joins TRBV7-2 and TRBJ2-6; D might be TRBD2 (6 bases). Germline CDR1 SGHTA, CDR2 FQGNSA. There are 17 residues in the CDR3. V gave up 5 bases and J gave up 0 bases, with 14 bases separating them. CDR3 amino acids: CASSEVGGASGANVLTF. The CDR3 nucleotides are TGTGCCAGCAGCGAAGTTGGCGGGGCCTCTGGGGCCAACGTCCTGACTTTC.

The chain uses TRBV5-1 and TRBJ1-5; D is unresolved. V shed 5 bases and J shed 0 bases, with 15 bases lying between them. Germline CDR1 reads SGHRS; CDR2 reads YFSETQ. The CDR3 is 16 amino acids. Here the CDR3 DNA reads TGCGCCAGCAGTCCTGGCTCAACTTATAGCAATCAGCCCCAGCATTTT. Encoded protein: CASSPGSTYSNQPQHF.

This clone was seen once. V gene TRBV3-1 (or the pseudogene TRBV3-2) combines with J gene TRBJ1-4; D unresolved. CDR1 and CDR2 from the germline V gene are LGHDT and YNNKEL (reference sequence). This CDR3 has 14 amino acids. The V end lost 2 bases, the J end lost 0 bases, and 4 bases lay between the germline ends. The CDR3 protein is CASSQQSTNEKLFF. For the CDR3, the DNA is TGTGCCAGCAGCCAACAGTCAACTAATGAAAAACTGTTTTTT.

The chain couples TRBV5-1 to TRBJ2-6; possible D gene TRBD1, 5 bases. CDR3 length: 17 residues. The V gene's germline CDR1 is SGHRS and CDR2 YFSETQ. V was trimmed by 0 bases and J by 2 bases, leaving 12 bases between them. The CDR3 DNA reads as TGCGCCAGCAGCTTGGGGGTGGTCAGGGCTGGGGCCAACGTCCTGACTTTC. Protein sequence: CASSLGVVRAGANVLTF.

The rearrangement joins TRBV10-2 to TRBJ1-1; TRBD1 is a possible D gene (5 bases). CDR1 and CDR2 (germline): WSHSY, SAAADI. V was cut by 6 bases and J by 6 bases, with 11 bases left in between. The CDR3 runs 12 residues. CDR3 sequence: CASRPGTAEAFF. In DNA, the CDR3 is TGCGCCAGCAGACCAGGGACTGCTGAAGCTTTCTTT.

The chain recombines TRBV29-1 with TRBJ1-2; tentative D call: TRBD1 (6 bases). This CDR3 is built from 12 residues. V lost 5 bases to trimming and J lost 4 bases, with 11 bases between them. Per the germline V gene, CDR1 is SQVTM and CDR2 is ANQGSEA. CDR3 sequence reads: CSVPTGAYGYTF. The CDR3 DNA sequence: TGCAGCGTTCCGACAGGCGCCTATGGCTACACCTTC.

This chain joins TRBV5-6 and TRBJ2-5; TRBD2 agrees at 11 bases. The CDR3 is 15 residues long. Germline assignment: CDR1 SGHDT and CDR2 YYEEEE. V dropped 4 bases and J dropped 3; count of bases not matched to a gene: 5. The CDR3 DNA is TGTGCCAGCAGCGCCCCACTAGCGGGGGAAGAGACCCAGTACTTC. Amino acid sequence: CASSAPLAGEETQYF.

The chain links TRBV10-3 to TRBJ2-3; TRBD1 agrees at 10 bases. After removal of 4 bases from V and 0 bases from J, the junction contained 1 base not matched to a gene. Germline V gene data show CDR1 as ENHRY and CDR2 as SYGVKD. CDR3 length: 15 amino acids. In DNA form, the CDR3 reads TGTGCCATCAGTGGGACAGGGGGAAGCACAGATACGCAGTATTTT. Translated: CAISGTGGSTDTQYF.

The rearrangement uses TRBV3-1 (or the pseudogene TRBV3-2) and TRBJ2-5; 7 positions agree with TRBD1. The J segment lost 2 bases and the V segment lost 1 base, leaving 7 bases of the junction unmatched. Germline V gives CDR1 LGHDT, CDR2 YNNKEL (reference sequence). This CDR3 has 16 residues. The CDR3 nucleotides read TGTGCCAGCAGCCAAGTTCCCAGGACAGGACAAGAGACCCAGTACTTC. It codes for CASSQVPRTGQETQYF.

This chain links TRBV7-9 with TRBJ1-1; maybe TRBD1 (5 bases). The germline V gene has CDR1 SEHNR and CDR2 FQNEAQ (reference sequence). Trimming stripped 0 bases from V and 0 bases from J, with 8 bases between. The CDR3 has 15 amino acids. The CDR3 DNA is TGTGCCAGCAGCTTAGCGGGCAGGGTGAACACTGAAGCTTTCTTT. Its translation: CASSLAGRVNTEAFF.

This clone came up once. The V call is TRBV5-1, the J call TRBJ1-4, with D possibly being TRBD1 (6 bases). The CDR3 loop spans 16 amino acids. The V end lost 5 bases, the J end lost 0 bases, and 14 bases lay between the germline ends. The germline V gene encodes CDR1 SGHRS and CDR2 YFSETQ. CDR3 nucleotides: TGCGCCAGCAGTTCAACAGGGTCCGCAACTAATGAAAAACTGTTTTTT. The encoded protein is CASSSTGSATNEKLFF.

This rearrangement joins TRBV18 to TRBJ2-3, with D perhaps TRBD1 (8 bases). Germline CDR1 KGHSH, CDR2 LQKENI. The V end was cut by 5 bases, the J end by 2 bases, with 26 bases between. This CDR3 comprises 19 residues. CDR3 sequence (DNA): TGTGCCAGCTCAACCGGGGGGACGACAGGGGAATCGATCACAGATACGCAGTATTTT. It translates to CASSTGGTTGESITDTQYF.

The rearrangement joins TRBV7-6 to TRBJ2-4; the D is unclear. Germline V gene data show CDR1 as SGHVS and CDR2 as FNYEAQ. This CDR3 spans 15 amino acids. The V gene lost 5 bases and the J gene lost 0 bases, with 11 bases spanning the gap. The chain's CDR3 is CASSPFSVAKNIQYF. The DNA for the CDR3 is TGTGCCAGCAGCCCCTTTTCCGTAGCCAAAAACATTCAGTACTTC.

The chain is built from TRBV27 and TRBJ1-5; no reliable D call. Trimming removed 2 bases from V and 4 bases from J, with 6 bases in between. Germline V lookup: CDR1 MNHEY, CDR2 SMNVEV (reference sequence). This CDR3 contains 13 residues. This chain's CDR3 is CASSLVENQPQHF. The DNA for the CDR3 is TGTGCCAGCAGTTTAGTGGAGAATCAGCCCCAGCATTTT.